These 2 T cell receptor beta chains came from one sample sequenced in a study of blood T cell repertoires in COVID-19. Libraries were prepared by immunoSEQ multiplex PCR; TCRdb keeps only in-frame clonotypes and omits some of them. Altogether under 250,000 clones are present, more than 75% being singletons, with the ten largest covering 7.1%. The sequenced sample consisted of peripheral blood. The receptors were sampled from a woman in her seventies with active or convalescent COVID-19.

The chain uses TRBV5-6 and TRBJ1-4; 7 nucleotides match TRBD1. This CDR3 has 15 amino acids. The ends lost 0 bases at V and 6 bases at J; junction bases unmatched: 5. Germline V gene sequence: CDR1 SGHDT, CDR2 YYEEEE. Here the CDR3 reads CASSLARQGDEKLFF. In DNA, the CDR3 is TGTGCCAGCAGCTTGGCCCGACAGGGCGATGAAAAACTGTTTTTT.

The chain employs TRBV9 and TRBJ2-2, with 8 bases lining up with TRBD1. Trimming cost V 1 base and J 3 bases; bases outside gene matches: 2. Germline V gives CDR1 SGDLS, CDR2 YYNGEE. The CDR3 extends over 15 amino acids. CDR3 protein: CASSVLGQDTGELFF. The CDR3 DNA sequence: TGTGCCAGCAGCGTACTGGGACAGGACACCGGGGAGCTGTTTTTT. Full variable domain (missing parts from reference TRBV9 and TRBJ2-2): DSGVTQTPKHLITATGQRVTLRCSPRSGDLSVYWYQQSLDQGLQFLIQYYNGEERAKGNILERFSAQQFPDLHSELNLSSLELGDSALYFCASSVLGQDTGELFFGEGSRLTVL.